The sequence of this TCR beta chain was determined in a study of cytomegalovirus exposure and HLA in healthy donors. Study in general: An early data release held around 80 million unique TCRs from HLA-typed donors. Study-level findings and limits: It was reportedly the case that the classifier diagnosed cytomegalovirus status with high specificity and sensitivity. Specificity of a few CMV-associated chains for CMV antigens was verified in vitro.

13 Jbeta primers and 60 Vbeta primers were used for the PCR. This table comes from immunoSEQ multiplex PCR, and its TCRdb copy is limited to in-frame clones, with some not included. The sample has 35,000 to 40,000 clones, about 72% seen once; the top ten hold approximately 8%. Remarks on this clone: Its specificity is not known.

CDR1 is MNHEY and CDR2 is SVGAGI in the germline V gene. This CDR3 comprises 13 residues. The rearrangement links TRBV6-5 to TRBJ2-5, with a possible D match to TRBD2 (5 bases). The end of the DNA is better explained by TRBJ2-7, so the J call may be wrong. The source is a woman in her 30s in good health and CMV-seropositive. The sample consisted of PBMCs. The chain's CDR3 is CASSYEGSYEQYF. The CDR3 coding sequence is TGTGCCAGCAGTTACGAGGGTAGCTACGAGCAGTACTTC.